This record concerns one T cell receptor (beta chain) sequence. Its binding antigen is unknown. This record belongs to a study of cytomegalovirus exposure and HLA in healthy donors (dated by TCRdb to the late 2010s). Describing the broader study: An earlier analysis of approximately 600 of the donors reported 250 to 350 Gb of sequence data and some 100 million unique TCR beta sequences from about 200 million T cells. Class I and class II HLA loci were covered by the typing at four-digit resolution. Besides the first cohort of about 730 subjects, a separate validation cohort made up of 120 different subjects was used. A later analysis re-examined previously published TCR beta repertoires from 600 to 700 donors and added high-resolution HLA genotyping to investigate patterns of TCR occurrence. Donor age, sex, ethnicity and CMV serostatus were compiled together with the repertoire data. Of the roughly 400 genotyped donors, around 81% fell in the genetic ancestry cluster associated with self-reported Caucasian donors. About 5 DR-DQ haplotypes were handled as single units for association and clustering, since linkage in the cohort was strong. In a later genetic analysis, genome-wide SNP genotypes for about three fifths of the 666 donors were used, and that subset was treated as a discovery cohort. All discovery cohort repertoires had been generated using a single sequencing platform. The number of donors typed differed by locus, with about 620-630 for A, B, C, DRB1 and DQB1, about 500 for DQA1, some 570 for DPA1, and under 490 for DPB1. In the later analysis, no new phenotypic data were used to find candidate immune exposures; instead, reliance was placed on TCR beta sequences and their occurrence across donors. In an earlier analysis of 550 to 700 of the donors, high-throughput TCR beta sequencing was used to judge whether each TCR beta V gene segment behaved as functional or pseudogenic. The study aimed to test whether signatures of past pathogen exposure could be identified by cataloging public T cell receptors. Approximately 310 gigabases of sequencing data and around 87 million unique TCR sequences were included in an early release covering about 620 HLA-typed donors. High-throughput TCR immunosequencing, statistical association of individual TCRs with disease status, and machine learning were combined to predict cytomegalovirus infection status. The study profiled the T cell repertoires of hundreds of subjects by immunosequencing and related them to cytomegalovirus serostatus. On average, roughly 250,000 unique TCR beta nucleotide sequences were sequenced per donor among roughly 430 genotyped donors of the cohort, with roughly 18% of those sequences being non-productive. General conclusions and limits of the study: In a later genetic analysis, a missense DCLRE1C variant was associated with V-gene and J-gene trimming of TCR beta chains, and the association was replicated in an independent cohort. HLA typing was unavailable for some donors at each locus, so association tests used only the typed subset. A later analysis found that most CMV-associated TCR beta chains appeared HLA-restricted, with HLA associations seemingly driven largely by CMV exposure. In a later analysis, HLA-associated TCR beta chains showed more clonal expansion and lower generation probabilities than non-associated chains that were equally common. A few of the identified cytomegalovirus-associated TCR beta chains were confirmed in vitro to be specific for cytomegalovirus antigens. A further reported finding was that TCR beta sequences accurately predicted the HLA-A and HLA-B alleles for most subjects in the first cohort. Because the 87-base-pair reads could not distinguish some IMGT-functional V segments, including TRBV6-2 and TRBV6-3, those segments were excluded. Roughly uniform sequencing depth across donors was assumed in presence/absence analyses, although this assumption may not hold. When HLA alleles, especially DR and DQ, strongly co-occurred, TCR associations were difficult to assign to individual alleles. A later analysis associated roughly 17,000 TCR beta sequences with specific HLA alleles at a false discovery rate of 0.05. In a later analysis, the rate of TCR association differed among HLA loci, with DRB1 alleles having the most associated TCRs and HLA-C alleles having the fewest. The study gave a list of more than 150 TCR beta chains associated with cytomegalovirus. In both the original and validation cohorts, the classifier was reported to diagnose cytomegalovirus status with high specificity and sensitivity. The earlier analysis of approximately 540 of the donors excluded 15 to 20 rarely observed V segments, including chromosome 9 orphons, because counts were too low. The sequencing pipeline was judged likely to have produced a cluster of highly shared sequence variants as a technical artifact. An earlier analysis of some 560 of the donors showed that most TCR beta V segments appeared in productive rearrangements either about 87% or about 30% of the time, which broadly matched IMGT annotations. While some public TCRs were present in many individuals, most TCR sequences turned up only very rarely across donors. Several of the top co-occurrence clusters appeared to be linked to parvovirus B19, influenza, CMV and Epstein-Barr virus, according to a later analysis. Linkage disequilibrium might explain the correlated functional status among segregating V segments, but an unknown experimental factor could not be ruled out. In a later genetic analysis, fewer N-insertions in productive TCRs were reported among donors in an Asian-associated ancestry cluster than the 666-donor mean. Only TCR beta chains were sequenced in this cohort, and the absence of alpha or paired-chain data limited detectable features. The authors suggested that the approach could potentially be generalized to other disease states and immunological phenotypes. For the cohort, immune exposure information was limited to CMV serostatus.

The germline V gene yields MNHEY for CDR1 and SVGAGI for CDR2. The germline ends are 11 bases apart after V is trimmed by 7 bases and J by 9 bases. Spanning cysteine to phenylalanine, the CDR3 consists of 11 amino acids. CDR3 DNA only is kept here, 33 bases in frame from base 1. Library prep was done by the immunoSEQ multiplex PCR assay. For the multiplex PCR, a mixture combining 60 forward primers for TCR Vbeta segments and 13 reverse primers for TCR Jbeta segments was used. The CDR3 region of rearranged TCR beta genes was amplified from genomic DNA with a multiplex PCR assay. The amplified TCR beta libraries were sequenced on the Illumina HiSeq System as 87-base-pair reads. The study's processing was this. Across the 666 repertoires, a later analysis counted 75 million to 90 million unique TCR beta chains, roughly 11 million of which were shared by at least two donors. Raw reads were error-corrected and collapsed into unique sequences by a nearest-neighbor algorithm in which closely related sequences were merged to remove PCR and sequencing errors. Alignment of CDR3 sequences to IMGT reference sequences was used to assign V, D and J gene segments. For a sequence to be retained, at least a six-nucleotide match to both a V gene segment and a J gene segment was required. Rearrangements were called productive when the CDR3 lacked stop codons and stayed in frame with V and J; all others were non-productive. Following IMGT convention, CDR3 was defined as the stretch from the second conserved V-encoded cysteine to the conserved J-encoded phenylalanine. Sequences without an unambiguous match to a single V gene segment were excluded from the earlier analysis of about 640 of the donors. An earlier analysis of a few hundred of the donors called V segments functional above 56.7% productive rearrangements and segregating when the between-donor standard deviation exceeded 5%. A statistical classification framework was built to diagnose cytomegalovirus status from the catalog of TCR beta chain sequences. In a later analysis, TCR nucleotide sequences were compared against IMGT/GENE-DB human TR gene sequences so that V and J genes could be assigned. Using the TCRdist pipeline, a later analysis assigned CDR3 sequences along with most-parsimonious VDJ recombination scenarios. In a later analysis, every TCR beta chain was defined by the combination of its CDR3 amino acid sequence and its V-gene family, and reads without a unique V-gene family were dropped. As a way to deal with suspected cross-contamination and a sequencing artifact, a later analysis dropped approximately 570 nucleotide sequences that were highly shared and had low generation probability. A later analysis calculated a clonal expansion index for each public chain from normalized within-repertoire ranks of inferred template counts. A later analysis computed generation probabilities with a VDJ recombination model fitted to out-of-frame rearrangements, and checked the results against IGoR. In a later analysis, TCR-TCR, TCR-HLA and TCR-CMV co-occurrence was scored with hypergeometric tests, and a repertoire-size bias correction was applied to TCR pairs. In a later analysis, false discovery rates were estimated by permuting HLA or CMV assignments 20 times. In a later analysis, co-occurring TCRs were grouped with DBSCAN, and TCRdist sequence similarity was added when clustering was performed within HLA-allele-positive subsets. Repertoires with fewer than 30,000 or more than 120,000 public chains were left out of co-occurrence clustering, as were five repertoires with anomalous nucleotide sharing. Not all clones reach the TCRdb copy of this immuneACCESS table, which keeps in-frame sequences only. Checked studies attribute under half of the gap to unresolved V genes and leave the rest unexplained. The V and J calls and the clone size are those of that table, but D and trimming were determined from the DNA. The table for this sample shows 100,000 to 150,000 clones. The top ten hold more than 0.8% of the sample.

The cohort comprised 670 or so healthy bone marrow donors. At the time of sampling, every cohort member was nominally healthy, though immune exposures that went unrecorded were likely present. The donor tested CMV seronegative and was one of the 352 seronegative cohort members. Each donor provided a peripheral blood sample, and peripheral blood mononuclear cells were used for TCR beta sequencing. Genomic DNA extraction from the blood cell samples was performed with the Qiagen DNeasy Blood Extraction Kit. This clonotype was sampled from a young man in good health and CMV-seronegative. Sequenced material: PBMCs. The V and J segments used are TRBV6-5 and TRBJ2-3; perhaps TRBD2 is the D gene, with 6 bases matching. The DNA sequence is as follows: TGTGCCAGCAATGAGGGGAGGACGCAGTATTTT. This is translated as CASNEGRTQYF.